This T cell receptor (beta chain) comes out of a study of T cells in Graves' hyperthyroidism and ophthalmopathy. TCR beta CDR3 regions were amplified from RNA transcripts. TCR CDR3 underwent first-round RT-PCR with the HTBI primer set. Each CDR3 protein gets one entry after TCRdb re-called the multiplex PCR reads with MiXCR. The repertoire holds more than 500,000 distinct CDR3 sequences, roughly 46% seen once, with around 19% in the top ten. In its sample, this clonotype was seen many times. Diagnosis relied on clinical symptoms, serum thyroxine and TRAb, thyroid ultrasound and orbital computed tomography. What was sequenced was peripheral blood or thyroid tissue (not recorded which). This clonotype was sampled from an adult woman with Graves' disease, either hyperthyroidism or ophthalmopathy (not recorded which).

In nucleotides, the CDR3 is TGTGCCACCAGCAGGGCAGGGGGCAATCAGCCCCAGCATTTT. The encoded protein is CATSRAGGNQPQHF. The chain employs TRBV15 and TRBJ1-5; the D gene is possibly TRBD1 (6 bases). Germline CDR1 is LNHNV and CDR2 is YYDKDF (reference sequence). CDR3 size: 14 residues. The V end was cut by 3 bases, the J end by 2 bases, with 8 bases between.